This TCR beta chain originates from a study of CD8 T cells in Susac syndrome. The T cells that were sequenced for TCR beta were CD8+ and CD4+ cells from blood. TEMRA cells were FACS-enriched, unlike CD8+ and CD4+ T cells, which were negatively isolated. Random hexamers were used to reverse transcribe roughly 0.45 to 1 ug of RNA. The method of amplification for TCR beta CDR3 was immunoSEQ multiplex PCR, covering 54 Vbeta and 13 Jbeta. TCRdb re-analysed the immunoSEQ multiplex PCR reads in MiXCR, keeping a single row per CDR3 protein. This sample has around 220,000 distinct CDR3 sequences; 92% occur once, and the top ten carry less than 0.15%. In germline, CDR1 is SGHDN, CDR2 FVKESK. The CDR3 contains 13 residues. The V and J ends lost 10 bases and 5 bases respectively, with 12 bases between them. This clonotype was seen only once.

The clonotype comes from a human donor with multiple sclerosis. The chain links TRBV14 to TRBJ1-6, with D perhaps matching TRBD1 (5 bases). The sample was CD8+ T cells from PBMCs. CDR3 loop: CATYGTHNSPLHF. DNA for the CDR3: TGTGCCACCTACGGGACGCATAATTCACCCCTCCACTTT.